This T cell receptor (beta chain) comes out of a study of vaccination effects on CD4 cells after COVID-19. Study-level background: Sampling occurred a median 72 days post second dose, range 14 to 241. General observations from the study: Cross-reactivity with common cold coronaviruses was shown by only 1 of 255 vaccine-induced clones in healthy vaccinees. Only a few convalescent patients and no early post-infection timepoints featured in the study.

Expansion with viral peptide pools was applied to antigen-specific CD4+ T cells by the ViraFEST assay prior to sequencing. At the end of about 9 days of culture, CD4+ T cells were isolated. All participants had two doses of either the BNT162b2 or mRNA-1273 vaccine. The culture medium for over 1.5 million PBMC per well included about 10 IU/ml IL-2 and around 9.8 ug/ml peptides. As for this clone: No antigen is known for it.

Assay: immunoSEQ multiplex PCR; the TCRdb copy retains only in-frame clones and omits some. The data hold tens of thousands of clones, with around 85% observed a single time. The CDR3 has 15 amino acids. CDR1 ENHRY and CDR2 SYGVKD come from the germline V gene. The V end lost 2 bases, the J end lost 6 bases, and 16 bases lay between the germline ends. This material consisted of CD4+ T cells from PBMCs cultured with SARS-CoV-2 spike peptides, taken after COVID-19 vaccination. This TCR came from a human donor who received a COVID-19 vaccine. Some clones in this sample may be carry-over from other donors' samples. This sequence joins TRBV10-3 and TRBJ1-2; maybe TRBD1 (6 bases). CDR3 loop: CAISELDRKLDGYTF. In DNA, the CDR3 is TGTGCCATCAGTGAGCTAGACAGGAAACTCGATGGCTACACCTTC.